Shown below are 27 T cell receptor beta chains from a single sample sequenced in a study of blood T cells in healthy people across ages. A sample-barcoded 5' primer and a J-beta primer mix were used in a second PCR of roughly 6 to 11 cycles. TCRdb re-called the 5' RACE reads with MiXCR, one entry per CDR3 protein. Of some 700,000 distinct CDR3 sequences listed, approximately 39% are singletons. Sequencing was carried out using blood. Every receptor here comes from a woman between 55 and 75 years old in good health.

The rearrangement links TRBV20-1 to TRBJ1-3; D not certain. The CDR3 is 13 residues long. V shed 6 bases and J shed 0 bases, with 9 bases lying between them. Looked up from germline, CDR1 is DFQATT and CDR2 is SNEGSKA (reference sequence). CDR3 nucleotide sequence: TGCAGTGCCCGGACGGGCTCTGGAAACACCATATATTTT. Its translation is CSARTGSGNTIYF.

The CDR3 protein is CASSAQDGAYGYTF. The DNA of the CDR3 is TGTGCCAGCAGTGCTCAGGACGGCGCCTATGGCTACACCTTC. The rearrangement uses TRBV25-1 and TRBJ1-2; D is ambiguous. From germline, CDR1 is MGHDK and CDR2 SYGVNS. V lost 4 bases to trimming and J lost 4 bases, with 13 bases between them. This CDR3 is built from 14 residues.

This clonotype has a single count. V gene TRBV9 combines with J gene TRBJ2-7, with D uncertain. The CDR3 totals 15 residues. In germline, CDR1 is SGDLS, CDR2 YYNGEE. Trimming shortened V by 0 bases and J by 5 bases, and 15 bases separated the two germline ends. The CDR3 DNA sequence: TGTGCCAGCAGCGTAGGCACTATCGGAAGGGACGAGCAGTACTTC. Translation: CASSVGTIGRDEQYF.

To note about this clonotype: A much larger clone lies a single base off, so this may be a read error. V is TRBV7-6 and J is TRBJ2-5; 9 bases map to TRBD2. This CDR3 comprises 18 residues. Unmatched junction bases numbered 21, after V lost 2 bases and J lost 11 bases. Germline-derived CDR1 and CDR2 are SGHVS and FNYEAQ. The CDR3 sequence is CASSLQGVQVAGVNEQYF. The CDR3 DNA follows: TGTGCCAGCAGCTTACAAGGGGTCCAGGTAGCGGGAGTCAATGAGCAGTACTTC.

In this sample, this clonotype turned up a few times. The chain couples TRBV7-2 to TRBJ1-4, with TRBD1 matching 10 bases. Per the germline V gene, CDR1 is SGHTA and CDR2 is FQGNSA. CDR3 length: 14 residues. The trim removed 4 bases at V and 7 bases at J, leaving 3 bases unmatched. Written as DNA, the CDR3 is TGTGCCAGCAGCTCGGGACAGGGGAGTGAAAAACTGTTTTTT. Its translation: CASSSGQGSEKLFF.

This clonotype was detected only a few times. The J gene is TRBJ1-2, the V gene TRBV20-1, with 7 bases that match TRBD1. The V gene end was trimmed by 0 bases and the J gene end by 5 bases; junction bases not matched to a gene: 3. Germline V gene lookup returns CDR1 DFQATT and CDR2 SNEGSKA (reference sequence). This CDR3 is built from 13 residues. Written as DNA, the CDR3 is TGCAGTGCTAGAGAAGGGGGCGGTTATGGCTACACCTTC. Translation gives CSAREGGGYGYTF.

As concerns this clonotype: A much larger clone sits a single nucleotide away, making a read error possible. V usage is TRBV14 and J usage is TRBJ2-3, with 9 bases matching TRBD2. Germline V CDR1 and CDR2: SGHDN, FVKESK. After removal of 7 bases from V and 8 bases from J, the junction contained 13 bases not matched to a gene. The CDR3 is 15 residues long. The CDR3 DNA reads TGTGCCAGCACCCCAGGGACTAGCCCGGCAGGTACGCAGTATTTT. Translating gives CASTPGTSPAGTQYF. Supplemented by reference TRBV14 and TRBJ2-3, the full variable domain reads EAGVTQFPSHSVIEKGQTVTLRCDPISGHDNLYWYRRVMGKEIKFLLHFVKESKQDESGMPNNRFLAERTGGTYSTLKVQPAELEDSGVYFCASTPGTSPAGTQYFGPGTRLTVL.

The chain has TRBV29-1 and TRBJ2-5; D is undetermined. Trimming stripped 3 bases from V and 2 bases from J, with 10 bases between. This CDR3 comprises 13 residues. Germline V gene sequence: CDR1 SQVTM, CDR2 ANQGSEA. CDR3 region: CSVDPFRQETQYF. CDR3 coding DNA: TGCAGCGTTGACCCTTTCCGACAAGAGACCCAGTACTTC.

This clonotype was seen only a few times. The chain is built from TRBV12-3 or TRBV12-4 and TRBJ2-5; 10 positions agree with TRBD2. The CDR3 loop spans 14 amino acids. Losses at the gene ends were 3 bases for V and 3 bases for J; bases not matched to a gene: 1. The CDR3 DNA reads TGTGCCAGCAGTTTTACTAGCGGGGAAGAGACCCAGTACTTC. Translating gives CASSFTSGEETQYF.

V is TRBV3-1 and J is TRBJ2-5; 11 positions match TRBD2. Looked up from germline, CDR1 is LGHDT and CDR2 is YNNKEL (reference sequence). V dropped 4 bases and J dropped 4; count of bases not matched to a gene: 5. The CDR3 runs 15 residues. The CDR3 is CASSRPTSGIETQYF. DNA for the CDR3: TGTGCCAGCAGCCGCCCGACTAGCGGGATAGAGACCCAGTACTTC.

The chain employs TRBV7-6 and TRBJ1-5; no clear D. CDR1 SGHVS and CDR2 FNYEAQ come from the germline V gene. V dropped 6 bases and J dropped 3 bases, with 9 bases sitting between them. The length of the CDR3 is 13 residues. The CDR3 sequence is CASSRGINQPQHF. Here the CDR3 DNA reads TGTGCCAGCAGTCGGGGTATCAATCAGCCCCAGCATTTT.

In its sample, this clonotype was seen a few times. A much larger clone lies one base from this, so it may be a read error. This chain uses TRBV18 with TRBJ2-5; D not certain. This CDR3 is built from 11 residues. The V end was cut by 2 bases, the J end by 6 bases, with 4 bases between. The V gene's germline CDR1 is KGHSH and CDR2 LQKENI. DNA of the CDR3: TGTGCCAGCTCACCAGGAAAGACCCAGTACTTC. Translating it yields CASSPGKTQYF. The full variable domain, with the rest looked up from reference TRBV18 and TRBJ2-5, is NAGVMQNPRHLVRRRGQEARLRCSPMKGHSHVYWYRQLPEEGLKFMVYLQKENIIDESGMPKERFSAEFPKEGPSILRIQQVVRGDSAAYFCASSPGKTQYFGPGTRLLVL.

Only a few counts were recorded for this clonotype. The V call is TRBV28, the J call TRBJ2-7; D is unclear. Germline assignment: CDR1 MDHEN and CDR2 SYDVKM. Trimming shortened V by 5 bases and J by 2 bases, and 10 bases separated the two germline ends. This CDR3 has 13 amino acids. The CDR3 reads CASSQTSTYEQYF. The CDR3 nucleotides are TGTGCCAGCAGTCAGACATCTACCTACGAGCAGTACTTC. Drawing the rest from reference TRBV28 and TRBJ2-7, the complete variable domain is DVKVTQSSRYLVKRTGEKVFLECVQDMDHENMFWYRQDPGLGLRLIYFSYDVKMKEKGDIPEGYSVSREKKERFSLILESASTNQTSMYLCASSQTSTYEQYFGPGTRLTVT.

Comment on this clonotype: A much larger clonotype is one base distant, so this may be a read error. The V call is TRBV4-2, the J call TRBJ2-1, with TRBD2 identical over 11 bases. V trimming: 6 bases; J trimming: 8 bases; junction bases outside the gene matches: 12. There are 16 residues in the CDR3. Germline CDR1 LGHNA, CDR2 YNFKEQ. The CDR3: CASSYSGTSGDDEQFF. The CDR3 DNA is TGTGCCAGCAGTTACTCCGGGACTAGCGGAGACGATGAGCAGTTCTTC.

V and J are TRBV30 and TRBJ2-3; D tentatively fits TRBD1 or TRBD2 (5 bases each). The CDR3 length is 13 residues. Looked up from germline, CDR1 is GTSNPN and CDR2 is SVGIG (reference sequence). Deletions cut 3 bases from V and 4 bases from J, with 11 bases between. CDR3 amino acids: CAWRGRGADTQYF. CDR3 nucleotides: TGTGCCTGGAGAGGTAGAGGGGCAGATACGCAGTATTTT.

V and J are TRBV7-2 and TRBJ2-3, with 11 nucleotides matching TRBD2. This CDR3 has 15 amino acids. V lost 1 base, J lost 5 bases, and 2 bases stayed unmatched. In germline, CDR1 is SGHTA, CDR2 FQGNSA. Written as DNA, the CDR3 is TGTGCCAGCAGCTTAGTAGCGGGGGGGCAAGATACGCAGTATTTT. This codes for CASSLVAGGQDTQYF.

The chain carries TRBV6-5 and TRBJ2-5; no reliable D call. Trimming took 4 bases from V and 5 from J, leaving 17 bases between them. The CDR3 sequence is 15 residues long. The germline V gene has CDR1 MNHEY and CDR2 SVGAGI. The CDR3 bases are TGTGCCAGCAGTTGGACGGTTGACCTTAGGGAGACCCAGTACTTC. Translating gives CASSWTVDLRETQYF.

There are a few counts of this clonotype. The CDR3 protein is CASSSLIPLPYNEQFF. CDR3 nucleotide sequence: TGTGCCAGCAGTTCACTCATACCCTTACCCTACAATGAGCAGTTCTTC. The V call is TRBV6-5, the J call TRBJ2-1, with D unclear. Germline loops: CDR1 MNHEY, CDR2 SVGAGI. V lost 4 bases to trimming and J lost 2 bases, with 15 bases between them. The CDR3 is 16 residues long.

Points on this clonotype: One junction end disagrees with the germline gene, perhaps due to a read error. The DNA of the CDR3 is TGTGCCAGCAGCCTAGCCGGGACCCATATCTCTGGGGCCAACGTCCTGACTTTC. Protein sequence: CASSLAGTHISGANVLTF. The chain links TRBV7-9 to TRBJ2-6; tentatively, D is TRBD1 or TRBD2 (5 bases each). Germline-derived CDR1 and CDR2 are SEHNR and FQNEAQ (reference sequence). This CDR3 has 18 residues.

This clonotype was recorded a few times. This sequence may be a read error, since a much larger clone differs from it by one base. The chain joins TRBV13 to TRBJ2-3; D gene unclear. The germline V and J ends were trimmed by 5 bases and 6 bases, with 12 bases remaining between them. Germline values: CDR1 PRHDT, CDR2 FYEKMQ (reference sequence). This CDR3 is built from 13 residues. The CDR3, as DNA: TGTGCCAGCAGCGTACTTGGGATTGATACGCAGTATTTT. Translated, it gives CASSVLGIDTQYF.

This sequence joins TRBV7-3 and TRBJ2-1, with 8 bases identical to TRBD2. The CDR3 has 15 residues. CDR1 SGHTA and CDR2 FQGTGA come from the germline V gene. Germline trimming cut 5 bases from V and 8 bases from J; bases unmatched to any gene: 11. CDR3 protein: CASSNGRAVADEQFF. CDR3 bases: TGTGCCAGCAGCAACGGGAGGGCCGTTGCAGATGAGCAGTTCTTC. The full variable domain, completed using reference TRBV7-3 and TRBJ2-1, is GAGVSQTPSNKVTEKGKYVELRCDPISGHTALYWYRQSLGQGPEFLIYFQGTGAADDSGLPNDRFFAVRPEGSVSTLKIQRTERGDSAVYLCASSNGRAVADEQFFGPGTRLTVL.

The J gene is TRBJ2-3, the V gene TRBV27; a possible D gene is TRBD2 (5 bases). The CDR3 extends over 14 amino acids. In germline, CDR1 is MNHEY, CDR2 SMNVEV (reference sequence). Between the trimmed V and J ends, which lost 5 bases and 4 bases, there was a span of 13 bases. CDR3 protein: CASSPWELSDTQYF. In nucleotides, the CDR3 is TGTGCCAGCAGTCCCTGGGAGTTGTCAGATACGCAGTATTTT.

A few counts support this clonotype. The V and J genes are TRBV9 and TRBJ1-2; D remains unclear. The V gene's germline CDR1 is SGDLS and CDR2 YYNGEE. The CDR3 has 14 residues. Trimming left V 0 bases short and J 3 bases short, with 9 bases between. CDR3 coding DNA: TGTGCCAGCAGCGTAGAAGGTGAGGACTATGGCTACACCTTC. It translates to CASSVEGEDYGYTF. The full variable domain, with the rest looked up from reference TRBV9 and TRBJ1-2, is DSGVTQTPKHLITATGQRVTLRCSPRSGDLSVYWYQQSLDQGLQFLIQYYNGEERAKGNILERFSAQQFPDLHSELNLSSLELGDSALYFCASSVEGEDYGYTFGSGTRLTVV.

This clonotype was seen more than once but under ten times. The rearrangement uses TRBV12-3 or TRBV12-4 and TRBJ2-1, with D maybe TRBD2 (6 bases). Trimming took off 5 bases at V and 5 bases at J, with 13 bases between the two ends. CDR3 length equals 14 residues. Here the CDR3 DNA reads TGTGCCAGCAGTGATGGCGGAGGGGACAATGAGCAGTTCTTC. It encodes CASSDGGGDNEQFF.

The CDR3 loop reads CASSPPKGGAFF. In nucleotides, the CDR3 is TGTGCCAGCTCACCACCTAAGGGGGGAGCTTTCTTT. J is TRBJ2-2 and V is TRBV18; a weak D match, TRBD1 (6 bases). The last part of the DNA fits TRBJ1-1 better; the J call may be wrong. CDR3 length: 12 amino acids. From germline, CDR1 is KGHSH and CDR2 LQKENI.

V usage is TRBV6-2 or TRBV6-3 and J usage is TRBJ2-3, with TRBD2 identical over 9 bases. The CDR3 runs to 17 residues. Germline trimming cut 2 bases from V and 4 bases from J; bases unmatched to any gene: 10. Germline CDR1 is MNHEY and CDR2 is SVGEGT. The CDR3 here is CASSYLGRGGPADTQYF. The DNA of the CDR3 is TGTGCCAGCAGTTACCTGGGGCGGGGGGGCCCCGCAGATACGCAGTATTTT.

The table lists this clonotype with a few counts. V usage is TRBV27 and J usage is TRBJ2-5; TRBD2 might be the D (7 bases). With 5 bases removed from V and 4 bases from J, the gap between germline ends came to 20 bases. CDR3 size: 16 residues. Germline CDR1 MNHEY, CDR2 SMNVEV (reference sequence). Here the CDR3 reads CASSRGGGGRTETQYF. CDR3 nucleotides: TGTGCCAGCAGTAGAGGGGGGGGAGGGCGGACAGAGACCCAGTACTTC.